One sample yielded the 19 T cell receptor beta chains listed below, sequenced in a study of OX40 agonist ivuxolimab in advanced cancers. Sequencing was performed with immunoSEQ multiplex PCR; in TCRdb, only in-frame clones are kept and a portion is missing. Of 70,000 to 80,000 clones in the sample, roughly 86% were seen once. This material consisted of CD4+ or CD8+ T cells sorted from blood, taken in a trial of the OX40 agonist ivuxolimab. The origin of the receptors is an adult with an advanced solid tumor such as melanoma, head and neck, liver or kidney cancer.

V and J are TRBV6-6 and TRBJ1-5; the match to TRBD1 covers 9 bases. V trimming: 5 bases; J trimming: 4 bases; junction bases outside the gene matches: 6. This CDR3 has 15 amino acids. Germline-derived CDR1 and CDR2 are MNHNY and SVGAGI (reference sequence). The CDR3 DNA sequence: TGTGCCAGCAGTACCTCCGGGACAGGGAATCAGCCCCAGCATTTT. Protein sequence: CASSTSGTGNQPQHF.

This clone was seen a handful of times. The V gene is TRBV7-8, the J gene TRBJ1-4; tentatively, D is TRBD1 (6 bases). CDR1 and CDR2 (germline): SGHVS, FQNEAQ. This CDR3 is built from 16 residues. V was clipped by 5 bases and J by 8 bases, with 21 bases between them. The CDR3 loop reads CASSAPTGLNLEKLFF. The DNA for the CDR3 is TGTGCCAGCAGCGCCCCGACAGGCTTAAACTTAGAAAAACTGTTTTTT.

The rearrangement links TRBV2 to TRBJ2-1; a possible D gene is TRBD1 (5 bases). This CDR3 contains 13 residues. V dropped 3 bases and J dropped 5 bases, with 8 bases sitting between them. CDR1 SNHLY and CDR2 FYNNEI come from the germline V gene. The CDR3 here is CASSDDRDNEQFF. CDR3 sequence (DNA): TGTGCCAGCAGTGATGACAGAGACAATGAGCAGTTCTTC. Full variable domain (missing parts from reference TRBV2 and TRBJ2-1): EPEVTQTPSHQVTQMGQEVILRCVPISNHLYFYWYRQILGQKVEFLVSFYNNEISEKSEIFDDQFSVERPDGSNFTLKIRSTKLEDSAMYFCASSDDRDNEQFFGPGTRLTVL.

V gene TRBV19 combines with J gene TRBJ2-1; maybe TRBD1 (5 bases). V was shortened by 3 bases and J by 5 bases, with 17 bases between the two germline ends. This CDR3 region has 16 residues. The germline V gene has CDR1 LNHDA and CDR2 SQIVND (reference sequence). The CDR3 loop is CASSIARLRGHNEQFF. Here the CDR3 DNA reads TGTGCCAGTAGTATCGCCCGACTTAGGGGCCACAATGAGCAGTTCTTC.

The genes are TRBV2 and TRBJ2-5; 8 nucleotides agree with TRBD1. After removal of 6 bases from V and 6 bases from J, the junction contained 6 bases not matched to a gene. The V gene's germline CDR1 is SNHLY and CDR2 FYNNEI. The CDR3 loop spans 13 amino acids. The CDR3 reads CASSTGQAKTQYF. The CDR3 coding sequence is TGTGCCAGCAGCACGGGACAGGCGAAGACCCAGTACTTC.

DNA for the CDR3: TGCAGCGTTGAAGGTGAGACTAGAACGGGGGAGCAGTACTTC. Protein sequence: CSVEGETRTGEQYF. V usage is TRBV29-1 and J usage is TRBJ2-7, with D possibly matching TRBD2 (6 bases). The CDR3 is 14 amino acids. Germline CDR1 is SQVTM and CDR2 is ANQGSEA. V was clipped by 1 base and J by 7 bases, with 17 bases between them.

V usage is TRBV7-9 and J usage is TRBJ1-6; D not resolved. The germline CDR1 and CDR2 sequences are SEHNR and FQNEAQ (reference sequence). The length of the CDR3 is 16 residues. V dropped 5 bases and J dropped 0 bases, with 11 bases sitting between them. CDR3 amino acids: CASSTFGSSYNSPLHF. DNA of the CDR3: TGTGCCAGCAGCACCTTCGGTAGCTCCTATAATTCACCCCTCCACTTT.

The chain joins TRBV18 to TRBJ1-1; D is undetermined. V was shortened by 3 bases and J by 7 bases, with 12 bases between the two germline ends. CDR1 and CDR2 (germline): KGHSH, LQKENI. This CDR3 comprises 13 residues. CDR3 residues: CASSPRRTHEAFF. The CDR3 coding sequence is TGTGCCAGCTCACCCCGCAGAACCCATGAAGCTTTCTTT. The entire variable domain, with the rest obtained from reference TRBV18 and TRBJ1-1, is as follows: NAGVMQNPRHLVRRRGQEARLRCSPMKGHSHVYWYRQLPEEGLKFMVYLQKENIIDESGMPKERFSAEFPKEGPSILRIQQVVRGDSAAYFCASSPRRTHEAFFGQGTRLTVV.

V and J are TRBV18 and TRBJ1-2, with unresolved D. Germline values: CDR1 KGHSH, CDR2 LQKENI. V dropped 6 bases and J dropped 10 bases, with 18 bases sitting between them. The CDR3 runs to 13 residues. In nucleotides, the CDR3 is TGTGCCAGCTCCCCCGGGCGGCTCGGAGACTACACCTTC. It specifies CASSPGRLGDYTF.

This chain uses TRBV5-1 with TRBJ2-7; 7 nucleotides align to TRBD2. The CDR3 extends over 16 amino acids. Germline CDR1 SGHRS, CDR2 YFSETQ. With 0 bases clipped from V and 6 bases from J, the junction kept 12 bases outside the gene matches. The CDR3 reads CASSLVFSRPGGEQYF. CDR3 nucleotides: TGCGCCAGCAGCTTGGTGTTCAGCAGACCGGGGGGCGAGCAGTACTTC.

This sequence joins TRBV7-6 and TRBJ1-2; D remains unclear. The V and J ends lost 1 base and 0 bases respectively, with 9 bases between them. The germline V gene encodes CDR1 SGHVS and CDR2 FNYEAQ. CDR3 size: 15 residues. The chain's CDR3 is CASSLEGRSNYGYTF. CDR3 DNA: TGTGCCAGCAGCTTAGAAGGCCGATCTAACTATGGCTACACCTTC.

The chain uses TRBV4-2 and TRBJ1-4; possible D gene TRBD1, 6 bases. This CDR3 has 16 residues. Trimming shortened V by 0 bases and J by 8 bases, and 16 bases separated the two germline ends. Germline V gives CDR1 LGHNA, CDR2 YNFKEQ. The CDR3 region is CASSQDGGGRREKLFF. DNA for the CDR3: TGTGCCAGCAGCCAAGATGGGGGGGGGCGGAGAGAAAAACTGTTTTTT.

This chain links TRBV7-3 with TRBJ1-1, with D possibly TRBD1 on 5 matching bases. Germline V lookup: CDR1 SGHTA, CDR2 FQGTGA. The germline V and J ends were trimmed by 5 bases and 4 bases, with 11 bases remaining between them. CDR3 length: 13 amino acids. DNA for the CDR3: TGTGCCAGCAGCATGGGGGTCGGCACTGAAGCTTTCTTT. Translation: CASSMGVGTEAFF.

The chain joins TRBV11-2 to TRBJ1-2, with 9 positions matching TRBD1. V lost 4 bases to trimming and J lost 4 bases; unmatched junction nucleotides: 4. The CDR3 length is 14 residues. Germline V gives CDR1 SGHAT, CDR2 FQNNGV. CDR3 protein: CASSSTGGSYGYTF. The CDR3 nucleotides read TGTGCCAGCAGCTCCACAGGGGGCAGCTATGGCTACACCTTC.

The table lists this clone with a count of one. The CDR3 loop is CASSFSGRIEQFF. The CDR3 DNA sequence: TGCGCCAGCAGCTTCAGCGGGAGAATTGAGCAGTTCTTC. V is TRBV5-1 and J is TRBJ2-1, with 8 positions matching TRBD2. Germline assignment: CDR1 SGHRS and CDR2 YFSETQ. The trim removed 2 bases at V and 9 bases at J, leaving 4 bases unmatched. This CDR3 is 13 amino acids long.

The gene calls are TRBV6-1 and TRBJ1-2; a weak D match, TRBD1 (6 bases). The CDR3 length is 13 residues. V was trimmed by 4 bases and J by 4 bases, leaving 10 bases between them. Per germline, CDR1 MNHNS and CDR2 SASEGT. CDR3 in amino acids: CASSAWTVYGYTF. Written as DNA, the CDR3 is TGTGCCAGCAGTGCCTGGACAGTCTATGGCTACACCTTC.

The chain combines TRBV30 with TRBJ1-5; D might be TRBD1 (6 bases). Germline CDR1 and CDR2: GTSNPN and SVGIG (reference sequence). V was clipped by 7 bases and J by 3 bases, with 13 bases between them. This CDR3 has 13 amino acids. The CDR3 loop reads CAFGQPPNQPQHF. In DNA, the CDR3 is TGTGCCTTCGGACAGCCTCCCAATCAGCCCCAGCATTTT.

The J gene is TRBJ2-7, the V gene TRBV11-2; 9 bases agree with TRBD2. After removal of 6 bases from V and 7 bases from J, the junction contained 13 bases not matched to a gene. The V gene's germline CDR1 is SGHAT and CDR2 FQNNGV. This CDR3 is built from 15 residues. The CDR3 DNA is TGTGCCAGCAGACACCCGGGACTAGCTGGAGGGGAGCAGTACTTC. The encoded protein is CASRHPGLAGGEQYF. Combining the CDR3 with reference TRBV11-2 and TRBJ2-7 gives the whole variable domain EAGVAQSPRYKIIEKRQSVAFWCNPISGHATLYWYQQILGQGPKLLIQFQNNGVVDDSQLPKDRFSAERLKGVDSTLKIQPAKLEDSAVYLCASRHPGLAGGEQYFGPGTRLTVT.

The chain is built from TRBV9 and TRBJ2-7; D might be TRBD1 (5 bases). This CDR3 region has 15 residues. Germline CDR1 SGDLS, CDR2 YYNGEE. Deletions cut 4 bases from V and 1 base from J, with 15 bases between. The chain's CDR3 is CASSPRGARSYEQYF. The CDR3 DNA sequence: TGTGCCAGCAGCCCCCGTGGGGCTAGATCCTACGAGCAGTACTTC.